Listed below are T cell receptor beta chains from one sample, sequenced in a study of T cells in localized non-small cell lung cancer. Assay: immunoSEQ multiplex PCR; the TCRdb copy retains only in-frame clones and omits some. The table records around 2,800 clones, 23% of them present only once. The sequencing used normal lung tissue next to the tumor, collected before any cancer treatment. Receptors originate from a woman aged 40-70 years with stage I lung adenocarcinoma. Both conserved end residues are part of each CDR3. The D gene is left open where the match is weak. Clone size appears in some rows only: once, few, many, or a class for an expanded clone.

v_call,d_call,j_call,clone_size,cdr3_nt,cdr3_aa
TRBV6-8,TRBD2,TRBJ2-2,few,TGTGCCATCAGTGGGGGACTAGCGGGAGTAAACACCGGGGAGCTGTTTTTT,CAISGGLAGVNTGELFF
TRBV6-8,.,TRBJ1-1,few,TGTGCCAGCAGGGACGCGTCCTCCCCGGGGGACACTGAAGCTTTCTTT,CASRDASSPGDTEAFF
TRBV11-3,TRBD2,TRBJ2-3,medium-sized,TGTGCCAGCAGCTTTCGGACTAGCGGACCCGTTACCACAGATACGCAGTATTTT,CASSFRTSGPVTTDTQYF
TRBV30,.,TRBJ2-7,few,TGTGCCTGGAGAGGTAGCCCCTCTGGCGAGCAGTACTTC,CAWRGSPSGEQYF
TRBV11-3,.,TRBJ2-7,medium-sized,TGTGCCAGCAGCTTCGGAGGGATGGCCTACGAGCAGTACTTC,CASSFGGMAYEQYF
TRBV10-1,.,TRBJ2-5,.,TGCGCCAGCAGTGAGTCTTCAGGGGTGAAGACCCAGTACTTC,CASSESSGVKTQYF
TRBV9,.,TRBJ1-4,few,TGTGCCAGCAGCGTAGGAGTCGGCAGTTCTAATGAAAAACTGTTTTTT,CASSVGVGSSNEKLFF
TRBV30,.,TRBJ1-4,.,TGTGCCTGGAGTGAGGACGACTATAATGAAAAACTGTTTTTT,CAWSEDDYNEKLFF
TRBV28,TRBD2,TRBJ2-4,.,TGTGCCAGCAGTTTTGGGAGGGGCCAAGAAGCCAAAAACATTCAGTACTTC,CASSFGRGQEAKNIQYF
TRBV9,.,TRBJ2-7,.,TGTGCCAGCAGCGATGGCACAGGAAATAATGCCTACGAGCAGTACTTC,CASSDGTGNNAYEQYF
TRBV5-1,TRBD2,TRBJ2-1,.,TGCGCCAGCAGCCCTGGACTAGCGGGAGTGTCTCGGTTCTTC,CASSPGLAGVSRFF
TRBV29-1,TRBD2,TRBJ2-1,.,TGCAGCGTTGAAGATCCGAGTAGCGGGTACTCCTACAATGAGCAGTTCTTC,CSVEDPSSGYSYNEQFF
TRBV27,.,TRBJ2-2,few,TGTGCCAGCAGTTTATTTCAAGGCCAGGGCTTGGCCGGGGAGCTGTTTTTT,CASSLFQGQGLAGELFF
TRBV5-1,.,TRBJ1-2,.,TGCGCCAGCAGCTTTGGCAGTAAGGACTATGGCTACACCTTC,CASSFGSKDYGYTF
TRBV6-8,.,TRBJ2-7,.,TGTGCCAGCAGTCCTGTCCTTTTCTCAGGGGAGCAGTACTTC,CASSPVLFSGEQYF
TRBV9,.,TRBJ1-1,medium-sized,TGTGCCAGCAGCGCCCCCGACGGCATGAACACTGAAGCTTTCTTT,CASSAPDGMNTEAFF
TRBV11-3,.,TRBJ2-3,.,TGTGCCAGCAGCTTTATGGCGCCCACAGATACGCAGTATTTT,CASSFMAPTDTQYF
TRBV19,.,TRBJ2-3,.,TGTGCCAGTAGTATGGCAGATACGCAGTATTTT,CASSMADTQYF
TRBV10-2,.,TRBJ2-2,medium-sized,TGCGCCAGCAGTGTCCAGGGGGGGATCGGGGAGCTGTTTTTT,CASSVQGGIGELFF
TRBV29-1,.,TRBJ1-1,.,TGCAGCGTTTATCCCGGGGTCGGGGCTGAAGCTTTCTTT,CSVYPGVGAEAFF
TRBV11-3,.,TRBJ2-7,.,TGTGCCAGCAGCTTTGGGTTGTGGGACCGCACGGGCGAGCAGTACTTC,CASSFGLWDRTGEQYF
TRBV6-8,.,TRBJ1-4,few,TGTGCCAGCAGTCATGGACGGCCTAATGAAAAACTGTTTTTT,CASSHGRPNEKLFF
TRBV6-8,TRBD1,TRBJ1-1,.,TGTGCCAGCAGTTACTCGACCCCAGGGGGGAGGAACACTGAAGCTTTCTTT,CASSYSTPGGRNTEAFF
TRBV19,.,TRBJ2-7,.,TGTGCCAGTAGTATGGGGAAGTCCGAGCAGTACTTC,CASSMGKSEQYF
TRBV10-3,TRBD2,TRBJ2-3,few,TGTGCCATCAGTGAGTCCCGGACTAGCGGGATGAGCACAGATACGCAGTATTTT,CAISESRTSGMSTDTQYF